The 29 T cell receptor beta chains presented below share a single source sample, sequenced in a study of T cells in Graves' hyperthyroidism and ophthalmopathy. The CDR3 regions of TCR beta were amplified from RNA transcripts. The primer set for the first-round RT-PCR of the TCR CDR3 was HTBI. In TCRdb, the multiplex PCR reads were re-called with MiXCR into one record per CDR3 protein. The table shows about 250,000 distinct CDR3 sequences, with around 22% occurring only once. Sample: blood. These receptor sequences come from a man aged 25 to 40 with Graves' ophthalmopathy.

The sample holds a few counts of this clonotype. The chain uses TRBV19 and TRBJ2-7, with D perhaps TRBD2 (6 bases). V was clipped by 0 bases and J by 2 bases, with 8 bases between them. Per the germline V gene, CDR1 is LNHDA and CDR2 is SQIVND (reference sequence). The CDR3 totals 14 residues. CDR3 sequence: CASSIEAGAYEQYF. The CDR3 DNA reads TGTGCCAGTAGTATAGAAGCGGGTGCCTACGAGCAGTACTTC.

Ten or more counts support this clonotype. The gene calls are TRBV2 and TRBJ2-3, with D maybe TRBD1 (5 bases). The germline V and J ends were trimmed by 10 bases and 5 bases, with 10 bases remaining between them. Germline CDR1 reads SNHLY; CDR2 reads FYNNEI. The CDR3 is 11 amino acids. CDR3 residues: CAMTVGDTQYF. CDR3 nucleotides: TGTGCCATGACAGTGGGAGATACGCAGTATTTT. The whole variable domain, filled in from reference TRBV2 and TRBJ2-3, reads EPEVTQTPSHQVTQMGQEVILRCVPISNHLYFYWYRQILGQKVEFLVSFYNNEISEKSEIFDDQFSVERPDGSNFTLKIRSTKLEDSAMYFCAMTVGDTQYFGPGTRLTVL.

This chain connects TRBV6-5 to TRBJ1-4, with D unclear. V was shortened by 1 base and J by 5 bases, with 11 bases between the two germline ends. The V gene's germline CDR1 is MNHEY and CDR2 SVGAGI. The CDR3 consists of 15 residues. The CDR3, as DNA: TGTGCCAGCAGTTACTTTGGCGGGGAGAATGAAAAACTGTTTTTT. Protein: CASSYFGGENEKLFF.

This clonotype was counted a few times. The CDR3 DNA sequence: TGCAGCGTTGAATTACCCCGGCCGGCCCAGTACTTC. This translates into CSVELPRPAQYF. The J gene is TRBJ2-5, the V gene TRBV29-1, with D uncertain. CDR3 length equals 12 residues. With 2 bases removed from V and 9 bases from J, the gap between germline ends came to 13 bases. Germline CDR1 is SQVTM and CDR2 is ANQGSEA.

This clonotype was observed a handful of times. The chain joins TRBV10-3 to TRBJ1-1, with D unclear. V was shortened by 2 bases and J by 1 base, with 5 bases between the two germline ends. In germline, CDR1 is ENHRY, CDR2 SYGVKD. The CDR3 is 13 residues long. The CDR3 region has the DNA TGTGCCATCAGTGAGGCCGCGAACACTGAAGCTTTCTTT. Protein product: CAISEAANTEAFF.

This clonotype was detected ten times or more. V gene TRBV5-1 combines with J gene TRBJ1-1; TRBD1 is a possible D gene (5 bases). V lost 4 bases, J lost 3 bases, and 16 bases lay in between. Germline CDR1 reads SGHRS; CDR2 reads YFSETQ. The CDR3 runs to 15 residues. The CDR3 region is CASSPGDGGDTEAFF. CDR3 nucleotide sequence: TGCGCCAGCAGCCCCGGGGACGGCGGTGACACTGAAGCTTTCTTT. Full variable domain (remainder filled in from reference TRBV5-1 and TRBJ1-1): KAGVTQTPRYLIKTRGQQVTLSCSPISGHRSVSWYQQTPGQGLQFLFEYFSETQRNKGNFPGRFSGRQFSNSRSEMNVSTLELGDSALYLCASSPGDGGDTEAFFGQGTRLTVV.

The table lists this clonotype with a count of one. A much bigger clone sits one base away, suggesting this may be a read error. The chain is built from TRBV29-1 and TRBJ2-3; D is unclear. Per the germline V gene, CDR1 is SQVTM and CDR2 is ANQGSEA. The CDR3 has 12 amino acids. CDR3 DNA sequence: TGCGGCGCCCGGGCGGCGGCAGATACGCAGTATTTT. Translating it yields CGARAAADTQYF.

A few counts support this clonotype. The CDR3, as DNA: TGTGCCAGCAGTGAACGACTGGTGGGGGCGGGAGAATGGGAGCAGTTCTTC. This gives the protein CASSERLVGAGEWEQFF. This chain links TRBV2 with TRBJ2-1; the D gene is possibly TRBD2 (7 bases). CDR3 size: 17 residues. Germline CDR1 and CDR2: SNHLY and FYNNEI. V lost 2 bases, J lost 10 bases, and 24 bases lay in between.

This clonotype was detected a few times. V is TRBV4-1 and J is TRBJ2-7, with 10 bases lining up with TRBD1. The CDR3 sequence is 17 residues long. Losses at the gene ends were 4 bases for V and 2 bases for J; bases not matched to a gene: 11. CDR1 is MGHRA, CDR2 YSYEKL, per germline. In DNA, the CDR3 is TGCGCCAGCAGCCGAAGGCACACCGGGACAGGGGCCTACGAGCAGTACTTC. This codes for CASSRRHTGTGAYEQYF.

J is TRBJ1-6 and V is TRBV6-1; D is uncertain. This CDR3 spans 16 amino acids. CDR1 and CDR2 (germline): MNHNS, SASEGT. Deletions cut 4 bases from V and 7 bases from J, with 17 bases between. CDR3 loop: CASSGSTVSENSPLHF. The CDR3 bases are TGTGCCAGCAGTGGCTCTACCGTCAGTGAAAATTCACCCCTCCACTTT.

The chain combines TRBV9 with TRBJ2-1; the match to TRBD2 covers 8 bases. Looked up from germline, CDR1 is SGDLS and CDR2 is YYNGEE. CDR3 size: 17 residues. The ends lost 0 bases at V and 2 bases at J; junction bases unmatched: 7. The CDR3 nucleotides are TGTGCCAGCAGCGTAGCTCCGCGGGGGGCAACCTACAATGAGCAGTTCTTC. Protein: CASSVAPRGATYNEQFF.

On this clonotype itself: One base away lies a much larger clone, so this may be a sequencing read error. CDR3 nucleotide sequence: TGTGCCAGCAACTTAGATGGGGGTACGACAGATACGCAGTATTTT. Protein sequence: CASNLDGGTTDTQYF. The genes are TRBV7-2 and TRBJ2-3; D possibly matches TRBD1 or TRBD2 (5 bases each). CDR3 length: 15 amino acids. In germline, CDR1 is SGHTA, CDR2 FQGNSA.

CDR3 in DNA: TGTGCCAGCAGCTTAGCAGGGTTAGCGGGAGACAATGAGCAGTTCTTC. It specifies CASSLAGLAGDNEQFF. The rearrangement uses TRBV7-9 and TRBJ2-1, with 9 nucleotides matching TRBD2. V shed 0 bases and J 5 bases; nucleotides not matched to a gene: 5. The germline gives CDR1 SEHNR, CDR2 FQNEAQ (reference sequence). This CDR3 is built from 16 residues.

This clonotype was observed a handful of times. The chain recombines TRBV4-1 with TRBJ2-5; D is perhaps TRBD1 or TRBD2 (6 bases each). From germline, CDR1 is MGHRA and CDR2 YSYEKL. The CDR3 is made up of 13 amino acids. V was trimmed by 3 bases and J by 5 bases, leaving 10 bases between them. The CDR3, as DNA: TGCGCCAGCAGCCAGTGGAGGGGGGAGACCCAGTACTTC. As protein: CASSQWRGETQYF.

The chain uses TRBV28 and TRBJ1-2; a possible D gene is TRBD1 (5 bases). This CDR3 comprises 13 residues. Germline CDR1 MDHEN, CDR2 SYDVKM. With 6 bases removed from V and 0 bases from J, the gap between germline ends came to 8 bases. The CDR3 is CASRPGPNYGYTF. The CDR3 DNA is TGTGCCAGCAGACCGGGACCTAACTATGGCTACACCTTC.

Concerning this clonotype itself: A much larger clone differs from this one at a single base, so this may be a read error. CDR3 in DNA: TGTGCCTGGAGTCCTCATAACTACGAGCAGTACTTC. Protein sequence: CAWSPHNYEQYF. V is TRBV30 and J is TRBJ2-7; D is unresolved. V lost 2 bases and J 3 bases, leaving 8 bases between the germline ends. Germline CDR1 is GTSNPN and CDR2 is SVGIG (reference sequence). The CDR3 is 12 amino acids.

The table lists this clonotype with a few counts. This sequence joins TRBV6-5 and TRBJ1-3; D unresolved. The V and J ends lost 0 bases and 0 bases respectively, with 6 bases between them. CDR1 and CDR2 (germline): MNHEY, SVGAGI. The CDR3 covers 15 residues. The CDR3 protein is CASSYSTSSGNTIYF. For the CDR3, the DNA is TGTGCCAGCAGTTACTCGACCAGCTCTGGAAACACCATATATTTT.

This clonotype was recorded at least ten times. V is TRBV12-5 and J is TRBJ2-1; TRBD2 aligns across 9 bases. V shed 0 bases, J shed 7 bases, and the junction held 13 bases outside the gene matches. This CDR3 region has 18 residues. Germline values: CDR1 LGHNT, CDR2 FRNRAP. Written as DNA, the CDR3 is TGTGCTAGTGGTTTGGTAACCCTTAGGGAGCGGGGGGAAAATGAGCAGTTCTTC. This translates into CASGLVTLRERGENEQFF.

V is TRBV7-8 and J is TRBJ2-7; 7 bases match TRBD2. With V trimmed by 5 bases and J by 0 bases, 10 bases remained unmatched. Per germline, CDR1 SGHVS and CDR2 FQNEAQ. The CDR3 contains 16 residues. CDR3 in DNA: TGTGCCAGCAGCCAGGTGGCCGGGAGGCCCTCCTACGAGCAGTACTTC. As protein: CASSQVAGRPSYEQYF.

This clonotype was recorded many times. V gene TRBV30 combines with J gene TRBJ2-7, with TRBD2 matching 10 bases. This CDR3 is 15 amino acids long. V trimming: 4 bases; J trimming: 4 bases; junction bases outside the gene matches: 10. The V gene's germline CDR1 is GTSNPN and CDR2 SVGIG (reference sequence). The CDR3 coding sequence is TGTGCCTGGAAGCGGGAGGGCCTTGTTTATTACGAGCAGTACTTC. It yields the protein CAWKREGLVYYEQYF.

V is TRBV9 and J is TRBJ1-2; D may be TRBD1 (5 bases). There are 13 residues in the CDR3. Germline loops: CDR1 SGDLS, CDR2 YYNGEE. Trimming took off 4 bases at V and 6 bases at J, with 13 bases between the two ends. The CDR3 loop reads CASSLGTDHGYTF. The CDR3 DNA is TGTGCCAGCAGCCTCGGGACCGACCATGGCTACACCTTC.

This clonotype was detected only a few times. The chain uses TRBV4-1 and TRBJ1-1; D remains unclear. The CDR3 sequence is 15 residues long. The ends were cut back, 4 bases at V and 4 bases at J, with 16 bases in the middle. Per germline, CDR1 MGHRA and CDR2 YSYEKL. DNA of the CDR3: TGCGCCAGCAGCCCAGCGTCGAGGTTTGGCACTGAAGCTTTCTTT. The encoded protein is CASSPASRFGTEAFF.

This clonotype occurred many times. This chain uses TRBV6-1 with TRBJ2-2, with no clear D. There are 15 residues in the CDR3. Deletions cut 2 bases from V and 7 bases from J, with 14 bases between. CDR1 is MNHNS and CDR2 is SASEGT in the germline V gene. The CDR3 protein is CASSEPSDGIGELFF. CDR3 DNA: TGTGCCAGCAGTGAACCCTCGGATGGGATCGGGGAGCTGTTTTTT.

CDR3 nucleotides: TGTGCCAGCAGCTTCGGGGGGCGGTGGACAGATACGCAGTATTTT. Its protein is CASSFGGRWTDTQYF. The chain has TRBV7-2 and TRBJ2-3, with a possible D match to TRBD2 (7 bases). Germline V gene sequence: CDR1 SGHTA, CDR2 FQGNSA. Trimming left V 3 bases short and J 3 bases short, with 13 bases between. The CDR3 has 15 residues.

This clonotype has more than one count but fewer than ten. Because it lacks the conserved phenylalanine or tryptophan at the end, this CDR3 is likely a read error. The chain employs TRBV11-3 and TRBJ1-1; D uncertain. The CDR3 is 13 amino acids. Germline V gene lookup returns CDR1 SGHNT and CDR2 YENEEA. V lost 3 bases and J 1 base, leaving 6 bases between the germline ends. The CDR3 DNA reads TGTGCCAGCAGCTTGCAGGAGAACACTGAAGCTTTCTCT. The encoded protein is CASSLQENTEAFS.

This clonotype was seen repeatedly, ten times or more. V and J are TRBV25-1 and TRBJ2-3; 8 nucleotides line up with TRBD1. This CDR3 region has 17 residues. V shed 2 bases and J 5 bases; nucleotides not matched to a gene: 12. Germline V gene sequence: CDR1 MGHDK, CDR2 SYGVNS. The CDR3 nucleotides are TGTGCCAGCAGTGAAGGGGGCGGCAGGGGGCAGGGAGATACGCAGTATTTT. Protein product: CASSEGGGRGQGDTQYF.

The genes are TRBV27 and TRBJ2-2; perhaps TRBD2 as D (7 bases). The germline V and J ends were trimmed by 5 bases and 8 bases, with 15 bases remaining between them. Per germline, CDR1 MNHEY and CDR2 SMNVEV (reference sequence). CDR3 size: 14 residues. CDR3 DNA: TGTGCCAGCAGTAAAGGGGGGGCAGGTGGGGAGCTGTTTTTT. Translation gives CASSKGGAGGELFF.

V usage is TRBV4-1 and J usage is TRBJ2-5, with 10 bases identical to TRBD2. Germline values: CDR1 MGHRA, CDR2 YSYEKL. V lost 6 bases and J lost 4; bases outside the gene matches: 5. The CDR3 loop spans 14 amino acids. The CDR3 region is CASRHTSGVETQYF. CDR3 DNA: TGCGCCAGCAGACACACTAGCGGGGTAGAGACCCAGTACTTC.

This clonotype was detected ten times or more. The J gene is TRBJ2-7, the V gene TRBV7-8; 10 bases are a match to TRBD2. CDR3 size: 16 residues. V gave up 5 bases and J gave up 6 bases; unmatched junction bases: 13. CDR1 is SGHVS and CDR2 is FQNEAQ in the germline V gene. The CDR3 loop reads CASSPDYQSGGVEQYF. The DNA for the CDR3 is TGTGCCAGCAGCCCCGACTACCAAAGCGGGGGGGTCGAGCAGTACTTC.